The entry below describes one T cell receptor (beta chain). Its antigen has not been determined. Base qualities were left out, and no much larger clone turns up one base away. One collaborating source in Seattle enrolled patients during active infection and followed them longitudinally through the course of disease. Each collaborating institution followed its own protocols to collect whole blood in K2EDTA tubes. For TCRbeta analysis, collaborator samples were shipped as frozen whole blood, as isolated PBMCs, or as DNA extracted from either sample type. This sample is part of a study of blood T cell repertoires in COVID-19 (dated by TCRdb to the early 2020s). General notes on the study: Samples from collaborators originated in the United States, Italy and Spain and spanned both the acute and convalescent phases of COVID-19. The material from the prospective study consisted of cDNA or gDNA derived from T cells, B-cell-depleted T cells, or PBMCs. Deeply sampled blood TCRbeta repertoires from subjects exposed to, actively infected with, or recovered from COVID-19 were included in the dataset. The repertoires were made available in a free public database intended to serve as a resource for research on the immune response to SARS-CoV-2. Samples were obtained from the ongoing ImmuneRACE study (first 160 participants) and from over a thousand subjects provided by 6 global collaborators. A de-identified subject ID, COVID-19 status, age in years and sex were almost always included in the sample metadata. HLA class I and class II types, where available, came from metadata supplied by the sample provider rather than from assay-based typing. The research as a whole found: How much clinical and demographic metadata was included differed by source and by participant, and the metadata was provided uncurated.

TCRbeta CDR3 regions were amplified from genomic DNA using the immunoSEQ Assay, a bias-controlled multiplex PCR. The paper's processing steps were these. Within the assay, amplification of reference gene primers was used to estimate how many nucleated cells each sample contained. Sequence reads were collapsed and filtered to measure the absolute abundance of every unique TCRbeta CDR3 rearrangement. For each sample, productive Simpson clonality was calculated as the square root of Simpson's diversity index over productive rearrangements. Here the immuneACCESS table is served through TCRdb, limited to in-frame sequences with V and J called. Missing clones are a known gap in these copies; in checked studies unresolved V genes cover under half, and the rest lacks a known reason. From that table come the V and J calls and clone size; the DNA was used to work out D and trimming. A total of around 220,000 clones appear in this sample, 75% to 90% of them only once. 8% to 10% of the sample is held by the ten biggest clonotypes.

CDR1 and CDR2, looked up from the germline V gene (reference sequence), are SEHNR and FQNEAQ. From V the trimming removes 5 bases and from J it removes 8 bases, while the gene matches leave 11 bases of the junction unaccounted for. The cysteine opens and the phenylalanine closes a CDR3 of 15 amino acids. The CDR3 DNA has 45 bases and is translated from base 1. The sequenced material came from peripheral blood. This receptor was identified in a woman aged 80 or older with COVID-19, enrolled during active disease. The sequence is built from TRBV7-9 and TRBJ1-2, with 10 junctional bases fitting TRBD1. The CDR3 region reads CASSRYGGQGTGYTF. The sequenced DNA: TGTGCCAGCAGCCGTTATGGGGGACAGGGGACGGGCTACACCTTC.